The 11 T cell receptor beta chains below come from one sample, sequenced in a study of cytomegalovirus exposure and HLA in healthy donors. The PCR contained 60 Vbeta and 13 Jbeta primers. TCRdb keeps only in-frame clones here, not all; method: immunoSEQ multiplex PCR. The table lists about 140,000 clones, approximately 65% of them singletons, with 6.5% in the top ten. Sequences were obtained from PBMCs. Source of these receptors: a woman in her sixties or seventies in good health and CMV-seronegative.

The chain is built from TRBV15 and TRBJ2-5; 8 nucleotides line up with TRBD2. After removal of 2 bases from V and 2 bases from J, the junction contained 7 bases not matched to a gene. Germline CDR1 reads LNHNV; CDR2 reads YYDKDF (reference sequence). The CDR3 covers 16 residues. The DNA for the CDR3 is TGTGCCACCAGCAGATTGCGGGGGGCCCTTCAAGAGACCCAGTACTTC. It yields the protein CATSRLRGALQETQYF.

The V call is TRBV2, the J call TRBJ2-1, with 9 bases aligning to TRBD1. This CDR3 has 13 amino acids. Germline values: CDR1 SNHLY, CDR2 FYNNEI. Trimming cost V 6 bases and J 7 bases; bases outside gene matches: 4. In DNA form, the CDR3 reads TGTGCCAGCAGGGACAGGGGAATAAATGAGCAGTTCTTC. This sequence encodes CASRDRGINEQFF. The entire variable domain, with the rest obtained from reference TRBV2 and TRBJ2-1, is as follows: EPEVTQTPSHQVTQMGQEVILRCVPISNHLYFYWYRQILGQKVEFLVSFYNNEISEKSEIFDDQFSVERPDGSNFTLKIRSTKLEDSAMYFCASRDRGINEQFFGPGTRLTVL.

The chain is built from TRBV5-1 and TRBJ2-5, with unresolved D. Germline-derived CDR1 and CDR2 are SGHRS and YFSETQ. Between the trimmed V and J ends, which lost 0 bases and 3 bases, there was a span of 9 bases. The CDR3 is 14 residues long. The CDR3 spells CASSLAKAEETQYF. DNA for the CDR3: TGCGCCAGCAGCTTGGCCAAGGCGGAAGAGACCCAGTACTTC. Based on the CDR3 plus reference TRBV5-1 and TRBJ2-5, the full variable domain is KAGVTQTPRYLIKTRGQQVTLSCSPISGHRSVSWYQQTPGQGLQFLFEYFSETQRNKGNFPGRFSGRQFSNSRSEMNVSTLELGDSALYLCASSLAKAEETQYFGPGTRLLVL.

Notes on this clone: At one of its ends the junction is not consistent with the germline gene, which may arise from a read error. This chain links TRBV9 with TRBJ1-1, with unresolved D. Germline V CDR1 and CDR2: SGDLS, YYNGEE. The CDR3 sequence is 14 residues long. The CDR3 sequence: CASSADLGGGPHGF. In DNA form, the CDR3 reads TGTGCCAGCAGCGCTGATTTAGGAGGAGGGCCCCACGGGTTT.

The chain links TRBV6-5 to TRBJ2-5; TRBD2 matches 13 bases. The J call is doubtful: the DNA matches TRBJ2-7 better. The CDR3 length is 15 residues. The V gene's germline CDR1 is MNHEY and CDR2 SVGAGI. CDR3 nucleotide sequence: TGTGCCAGCAGTTATTGGGGGACTAGCGGGGACGAGCAGTACTTC. Translated: CASSYWGTSGDEQYF.

In its sample, this clone was seen a few times. This chain connects TRBV19 to TRBJ2-7; D not certain. The CDR3 spans 18 residues. CDR1 is LNHDA, CDR2 SQIVND, per germline (reference sequence). With 2 bases removed from V and 2 bases from J, the gap between germline ends came to 22 bases. This CDR3 is CASSIFPLKPTRTYEQYF. In DNA form, the CDR3 reads TGTGCCAGTAGTATATTCCCCCTGAAACCGACAAGGACCTACGAGCAGTACTTC.

In this sample, this clone turned up once. At one end, the junction sequence differs from germline, possibly due to a read error. The chain uses TRBV5-1 and TRBJ2-7; D is undetermined. Per germline, CDR1 SGHRS and CDR2 YFSETQ. This CDR3 has 13 amino acids. CDR3 bases: TGCGCCATCAGCCTACAGACCGACTACGAGCAGTACTTC. Translated: CAISLQTDYEQYF.

This clone was seen a few times. At one boundary the junction diverges from the germline segment, which might be a read error. This chain links TRBV7-9 with TRBJ1-2; D is unresolved. CDR1 is SEHNR and CDR2 is FQNEAQ in the germline V gene (reference sequence). The CDR3 loop spans 14 amino acids. CDR3: CSSSASLIPYGYTF. CDR3 nucleotide sequence: TGTTCCAGCAGCGCCTCACTAATCCCCTATGGCTACACCTTC.

The chain employs TRBV9 and TRBJ2-2; 8 nucleotides align to TRBD1. Trimming removed 2 bases from V and 3 bases from J; junction bases left unmatched: 6. This CDR3 contains 16 residues. The germline V gene has CDR1 SGDLS and CDR2 YYNGEE. This CDR3 reads CASSVIGQGHTGELFF. DNA of the CDR3: TGTGCCAGCAGCGTCATAGGACAGGGTCACACCGGGGAGCTGTTTTTT.

The chain uses TRBV5-1 and TRBJ2-5; possibly TRBD2 for D (6 bases). The length of the CDR3 is 18 residues. CDR1 is SGHRS and CDR2 is YFSETQ in the germline V gene. V lost 0 bases to trimming and J lost 2 bases, with 20 bases between them. Written as DNA, the CDR3 is TGCGCCAGCAGCTTGGTATTAGCGGCCTATGAGGTGCAAGAGACCCAGTACTTC. Its translation is CASSLVLAAYEVQETQYF.

In its sample, this clone was seen once. J is TRBJ2-5 and V is TRBV9; D is possibly TRBD1 (7 bases). This CDR3 has 14 residues. Trimming pared 3 bases from V and 3 bases from J, leaving 12 bases between. In germline, CDR1 is SGDLS, CDR2 YYNGEE. The CDR3 region is CASSAQGGKETQYF. For the CDR3, the DNA is TGTGCCAGCAGCGCCCAGGGGGGAAAAGAGACCCAGTACTTC.